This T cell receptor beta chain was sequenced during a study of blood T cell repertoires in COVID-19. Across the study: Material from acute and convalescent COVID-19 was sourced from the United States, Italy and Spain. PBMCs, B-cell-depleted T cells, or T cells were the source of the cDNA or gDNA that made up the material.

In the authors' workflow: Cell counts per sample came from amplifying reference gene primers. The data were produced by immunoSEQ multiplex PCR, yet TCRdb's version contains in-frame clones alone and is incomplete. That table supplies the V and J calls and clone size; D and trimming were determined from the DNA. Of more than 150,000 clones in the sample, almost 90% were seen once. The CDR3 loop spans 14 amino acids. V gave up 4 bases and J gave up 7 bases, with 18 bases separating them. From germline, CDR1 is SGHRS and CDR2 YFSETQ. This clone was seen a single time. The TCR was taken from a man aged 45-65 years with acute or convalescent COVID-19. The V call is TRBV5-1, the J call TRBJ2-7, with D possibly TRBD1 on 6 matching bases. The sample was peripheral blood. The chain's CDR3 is CASSLGAHSGEQYF. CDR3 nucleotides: TGCGCCAGCAGCCTGGGGGCCCACTCTGGGGAGCAGTACTTC. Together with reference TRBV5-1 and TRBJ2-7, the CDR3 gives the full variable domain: KAGVTQTPRYLIKTRGQQVTLSCSPISGHRSVSWYQQTPGQGLQFLFEYFSETQRNKGNFPGRFSGRQFSNSRSEMNVSTLELGDSALYLCASSLGAHSGEQYFGPGTRLTVT.